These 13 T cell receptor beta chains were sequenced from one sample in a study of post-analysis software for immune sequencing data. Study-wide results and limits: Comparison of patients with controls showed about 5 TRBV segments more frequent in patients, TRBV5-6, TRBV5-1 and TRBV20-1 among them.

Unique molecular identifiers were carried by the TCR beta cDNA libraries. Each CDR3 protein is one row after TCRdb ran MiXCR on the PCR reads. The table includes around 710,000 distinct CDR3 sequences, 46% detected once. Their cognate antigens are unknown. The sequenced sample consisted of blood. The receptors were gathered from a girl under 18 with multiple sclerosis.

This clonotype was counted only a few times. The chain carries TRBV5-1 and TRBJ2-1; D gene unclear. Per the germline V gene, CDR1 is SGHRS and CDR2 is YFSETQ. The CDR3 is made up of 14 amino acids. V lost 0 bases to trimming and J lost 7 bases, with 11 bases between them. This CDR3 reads CASSLEALRNEQFF. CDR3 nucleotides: TGCGCCAGCAGCTTGGAAGCCCTACGGAATGAGCAGTTCTTC. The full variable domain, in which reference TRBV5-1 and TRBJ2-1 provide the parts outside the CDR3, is KAGVTQTPRYLIKTRGQQVTLSCSPISGHRSVSWYQQTPGQGLQFLFEYFSETQRNKGNFPGRFSGRQFSNSRSEMNVSTLELGDSALYLCASSLEALRNEQFFGPGTRLTVL.

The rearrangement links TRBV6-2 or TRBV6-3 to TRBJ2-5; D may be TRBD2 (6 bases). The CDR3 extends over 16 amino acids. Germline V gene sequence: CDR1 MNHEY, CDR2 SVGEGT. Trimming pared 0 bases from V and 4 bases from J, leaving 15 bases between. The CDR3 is CASSYSNGSPPETQYF. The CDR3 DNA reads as TGTGCCAGCAGTTACTCGAACGGGAGTCCTCCAGAGACCCAGTACTTC.

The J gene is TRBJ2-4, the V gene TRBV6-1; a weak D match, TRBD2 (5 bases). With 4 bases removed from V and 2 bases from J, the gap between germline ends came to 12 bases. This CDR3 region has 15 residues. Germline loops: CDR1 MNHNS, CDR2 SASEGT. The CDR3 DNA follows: TGTGCCAGCAGTGTAAAACTAGAATCCAAAAACATTCAGTACTTC. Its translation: CASSVKLESKNIQYF.

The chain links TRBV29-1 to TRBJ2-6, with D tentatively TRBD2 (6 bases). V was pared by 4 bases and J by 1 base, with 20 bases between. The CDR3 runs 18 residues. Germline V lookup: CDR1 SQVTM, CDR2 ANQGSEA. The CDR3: CSVVPVGSPHSGANVLTF. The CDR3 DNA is TGCAGCGTTGTCCCCGTCGGGAGCCCGCATTCTGGGGCCAACGTCCTGACTTTC. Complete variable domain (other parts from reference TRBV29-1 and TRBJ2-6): SAVISQKPSRDICQRGTSLTIQCQVDSQVTMMFWYRQQPGQSLTLIATANQGSEATYESGFVIDKFPISRPNLTFSTLTVSNMSPEDSSIYLCSVVPVGSPHSGANVLTFGAGSRLTVL.

Here the CDR3 reads CASSQHDSSEAFF. CDR3 nucleotides: TGTGCCAGCAGCCAACATGACAGCAGTGAAGCTTTCTTT. The chain carries TRBV4-2 and TRBJ1-1, with D perhaps matching TRBD1 (5 bases). The germline V and J ends were trimmed by 2 bases and 7 bases, with 11 bases remaining between them. This CDR3 has 13 amino acids. The germline V gene has CDR1 LGHNA and CDR2 YNFKEQ.

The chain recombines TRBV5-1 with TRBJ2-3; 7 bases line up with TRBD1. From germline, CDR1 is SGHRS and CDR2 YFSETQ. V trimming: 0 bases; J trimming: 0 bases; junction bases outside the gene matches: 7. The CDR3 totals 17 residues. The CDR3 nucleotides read TGCGCCAGCAGCTTGGAGGGGGCGCTGTATAGCACAGATACGCAGTATTTT. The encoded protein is CASSLEGALYSTDTQYF. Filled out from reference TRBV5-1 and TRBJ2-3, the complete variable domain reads KAGVTQTPRYLIKTRGQQVTLSCSPISGHRSVSWYQQTPGQGLQFLFEYFSETQRNKGNFPGRFSGRQFSNSRSEMNVSTLELGDSALYLCASSLEGALYSTDTQYFGPGTRLTVL.

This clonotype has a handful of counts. The CDR3 DNA sequence: TGTGCCAGCAGCGTAGATGCCGACTATGGCTACACCTTC. Translated: CASSVDADYGYTF. The rearrangement links TRBV9 to TRBJ1-2; no reliable D call. CDR1 SGDLS and CDR2 YYNGEE come from the germline V gene. Trimming removed 0 bases from V and 3 bases from J, with 6 bases in between. This CDR3 is built from 13 residues.

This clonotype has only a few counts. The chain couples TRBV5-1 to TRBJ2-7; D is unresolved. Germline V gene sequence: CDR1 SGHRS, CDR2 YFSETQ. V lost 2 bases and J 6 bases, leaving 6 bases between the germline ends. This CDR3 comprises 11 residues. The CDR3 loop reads CASSFAREQYF. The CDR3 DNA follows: TGCGCCAGCAGCTTCGCACGCGAGCAGTACTTC.

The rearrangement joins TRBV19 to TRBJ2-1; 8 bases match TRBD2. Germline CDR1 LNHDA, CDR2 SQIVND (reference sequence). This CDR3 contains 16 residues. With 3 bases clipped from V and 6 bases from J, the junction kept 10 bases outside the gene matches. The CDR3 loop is CASSIDRLAGLNEQFF. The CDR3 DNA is TGTGCCAGTAGTATCGACAGGCTAGCGGGTCTCAATGAGCAGTTCTTC.

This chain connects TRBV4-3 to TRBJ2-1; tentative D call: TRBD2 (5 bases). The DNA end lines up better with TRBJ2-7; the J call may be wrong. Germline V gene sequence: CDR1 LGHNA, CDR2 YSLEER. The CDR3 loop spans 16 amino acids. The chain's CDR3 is CASSQEVSSSYNEQYF. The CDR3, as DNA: TGCGCCAGCAGCCAGGAGGTCTCAAGCTCCTACAATGAGCAGTACTTC.

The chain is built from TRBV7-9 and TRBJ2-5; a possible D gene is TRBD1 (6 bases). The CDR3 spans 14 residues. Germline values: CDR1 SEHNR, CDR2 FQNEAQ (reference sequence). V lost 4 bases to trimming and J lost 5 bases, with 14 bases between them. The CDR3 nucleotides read TGTGCCAGCAGCTCCCTCCAGGGGCTGGAGACCCAGTACTTC. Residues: CASSSLQGLETQYF. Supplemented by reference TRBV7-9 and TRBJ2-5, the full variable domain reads DTGVSQNPRHKITKRGQNVTFRCDPISEHNRLYWYRQTLGQGPEFLTYFQNEAQLEKSRLLSDRFSAERPKGSFSTLEIQRTEQGDSAMYLCASSSLQGLETQYFGPGTRLLVL.

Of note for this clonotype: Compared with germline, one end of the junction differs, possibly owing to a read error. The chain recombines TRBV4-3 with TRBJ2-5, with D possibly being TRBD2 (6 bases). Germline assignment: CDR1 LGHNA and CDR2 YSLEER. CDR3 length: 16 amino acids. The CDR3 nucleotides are TGCGCCAGCAGCCAAGATCGGCCGGGAGCAAAAGAGACCCGGTACTTC. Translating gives CASSQDRPGAKETRYF.

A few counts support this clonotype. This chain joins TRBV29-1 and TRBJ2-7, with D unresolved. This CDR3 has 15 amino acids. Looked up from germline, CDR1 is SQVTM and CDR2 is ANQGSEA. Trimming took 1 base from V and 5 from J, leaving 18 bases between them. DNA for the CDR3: TGCAGCGTTGAAGGGGATGGTAGTGGTAACCACGAGCAGTACTTC. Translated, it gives CSVEGDGSGNHEQYF.